This entry lists 6 T cell receptor beta chains sequenced from one sample in a study of cytomegalovirus exposure and HLA in healthy donors. Researchers ran the PCR with 60 Vbeta and 13 Jbeta primers. Clones were read by immunoSEQ multiplex PCR, and TCRdb kept only the in-frame ones, dropping some. This sample has nearly 110,000 clones, with roughly three quarters found just once. The specimen was PBMCs. Receptors originate from a man younger than 30 in good health and CMV-seronegative.

This rearrangement joins TRBV28 to TRBJ2-3; 11 nucleotides align to TRBD1. CDR1 is MDHEN and CDR2 is SYDVKM in the germline V gene. The CDR3 consists of 17 residues. The V and J ends lost 6 bases and 3 bases, in that order; junction bases with no gene match: 11. CDR3 loop: CASRGIPGQGATDTQYF. As DNA, the CDR3 is TGTGCCAGCAGGGGAATACCCGGACAGGGGGCAACAGATACGCAGTATTTT.

CDR3 nucleotide sequence: TGTGCCAGCAGCTTAGCTTTGGCGAACACTGAAGCTTTCTTT. It is translated as CASSLALANTEAFF. J is TRBJ1-1 and V is TRBV7-8; D is unclear. CDR3 length: 14 amino acids. Trimming shortened V by 0 bases and J by 1 base, and 6 bases separated the two germline ends. Germline CDR1 and CDR2: SGHVS and FQNEAQ.

The chain uses TRBV19 and TRBJ1-6; no reliable D call. The CDR3 totals 17 residues. Germline loops: CDR1 LNHDA, CDR2 SQIVND (reference sequence). Trimming took off 6 bases at V and 0 bases at J, with 15 bases between the two ends. The CDR3 DNA sequence: TGTGCCAGTAGCGTCTCGGGGAGGAGCTCCTATAATTCACCCCTCCACTTT. Encoded protein: CASSVSGRSSYNSPLHF.

The chain carries TRBV19 and TRBJ1-1; 7 nucleotides align to TRBD1. J gave up 0 bases and V 6 bases, and 4 bases lay outside the gene matches. CDR1 is LNHDA and CDR2 is SQIVND in the germline V gene (reference sequence). The CDR3 has 14 residues. The CDR3 coding sequence is TGTGCCAGTAGAGAGGGACAGTTGAACACTGAAGCTTTCTTT. Its protein is CASREGQLNTEAFF.

The sample holds one count of this clone. V is TRBV14 and J is TRBJ1-2; D perhaps matches TRBD1 (5 bases). V lost 1 base to trimming and J lost 6 bases, with 12 bases between them. Germline CDR1 and CDR2: SGHDN and FVKESK. This CDR3 has 14 residues. The CDR3 coding sequence is TGTGCCAGCAGCCAAGGGGTCAGGGTTCATGGCTACACCTTC. Encoded protein: CASSQGVRVHGYTF.

The chain combines TRBV16 with TRBJ2-7, with a possible D match to TRBD1 (5 bases). This CDR3 has 15 amino acids. Trimming removed 0 bases from V and 0 bases from J, with 9 bases in between. In germline, CDR1 is KGHSY, CDR2 FQNENV. This CDR3 is CASSQSGAGSYEQYF. CDR3 nucleotide sequence: TGTGCCAGCAGCCAATCTGGGGCAGGCTCCTACGAGCAGTACTTC.